The 22 T cell receptor beta chains in this list originate from one sample, sequenced in a study of T-cell reconstitution after alpha-beta-depleted transplantation in children. The library targeted TCRbeta and was prepared with unique molecular identifiers. TCRdb passed the PCR reads through MiXCR, listing each CDR3 protein once. The sample holds 300,000 or so distinct CDR3 sequences, around 25% seen once. This specimen consisted of PBMCs, mostly from graft donor cells, obtained 180 days after TCRalphabeta/CD19-depleted stem cell transplant. These receptors were collected from a male patient under 18 who had a stem cell transplant for acute lymphoblastic leukemia, so the T cells may come from the graft donor.

This clonotype was observed a few times. The chain couples TRBV5-1 to TRBJ1-5; 10 bases match TRBD1. The CDR3 spans 14 residues. Germline CDR1 is SGHRS and CDR2 is YFSETQ. The V and J ends lost 0 bases and 8 bases, in that order; junction bases with no gene match: 2. CDR3 sequence reads: CASSLGQGAKPQHF. CDR3 DNA: TGCGCCAGCAGCTTGGGACAGGGGGCTAAGCCCCAGCATTTT.

The chain couples TRBV20-1 to TRBJ2-1; 9 bases map to TRBD2. The V segment lost 5 bases and the J segment 4 bases; nucleotides outside the gene matches: 12. Germline CDR1 reads DFQATT; CDR2 reads SNEGSKA (reference sequence). This CDR3 spans 16 amino acids. The CDR3 sequence is CSARDFSGSFYNEQFF. The CDR3 region has the DNA TGCAGTGCTCGGGATTTTAGCGGGAGTTTTTACAATGAGCAGTTCTTC.

This chain uses TRBV20-1 with TRBJ1-1; a weak D match, TRBD1 (5 bases). The CDR3 covers 19 residues. Trimming took 3 bases from V and 1 from J, leaving 27 bases between them. Per the germline V gene, CDR1 is DFQATT and CDR2 is SNEGSKA (reference sequence). CDR3 residues: CSARLVPDSQRGKNTEAFF. In DNA, the CDR3 is TGCAGTGCTAGGTTAGTACCAGACAGCCAGAGGGGTAAGAACACTGAAGCTTTCTTT.

This clonotype was seen only a few times. This chain connects TRBV4-1 to TRBJ2-7; TRBD2 matches 8 bases. V was pared by 2 bases and J by 0 bases, with 6 bases of the junction left unmatched. CDR3 length equals 16 residues. Germline V CDR1 and CDR2: MGHRA, YSYEKL. The CDR3 loop reads CASSQIAGPSSYEQYF. The CDR3 nucleotides are TGCGCCAGCAGCCAAATAGCGGGACCGAGCTCCTACGAGCAGTACTTC.

This clonotype was observed a handful of times. The chain joins TRBV9 to TRBJ2-1, with D possibly being TRBD2 (5 bases). Germline CDR1 is SGDLS and CDR2 is YYNGEE. The CDR3 consists of 13 residues. V dropped 3 bases and J dropped 3 bases, with 7 bases sitting between them. The CDR3, as DNA: TGTGCCAGCAGCGGCCGGGACTACAATGAGCAGTTCTTC. Its translation: CASSGRDYNEQFF. Filled out from reference TRBV9 and TRBJ2-1, the complete variable domain reads DSGVTQTPKHLITATGQRVTLRCSPRSGDLSVYWYQQSLDQGLQFLIQYYNGEERAKGNILERFSAQQFPDLHSELNLSSLELGDSALYFCASSGRDYNEQFFGPGTRLTVL.

The chain couples TRBV9 to TRBJ1-5; D is uncertain. Germline CDR1 and CDR2: SGDLS and YYNGEE. V dropped 3 bases and J dropped 0 bases, with 7 bases sitting between them. This CDR3 region has 14 residues. This CDR3 is CASSGGISNQPQHF. The CDR3 DNA follows: TGTGCCAGCAGCGGTGGGATTAGCAATCAGCCCCAGCATTTT.

The J gene is TRBJ1-5, the V gene TRBV5-4; perhaps TRBD1 as D (6 bases). Trimming shortened V by 3 bases and J by 7 bases, and 11 bases separated the two germline ends. The CDR3 length is 13 residues. The germline V gene has CDR1 SGHNT and CDR2 YYREEE (reference sequence). In nucleotides, the CDR3 is TGTGCCAGCAGCTACGGGACAATGCAGCCCCAGCATTTT. Amino acid sequence: CASSYGTMQPQHF.

V and J are TRBV10-3 and TRBJ2-1; no reliable D call. There are 14 residues in the CDR3. The V end lost 2 bases, the J end lost 7 bases, and 12 bases lay between the germline ends. The germline CDR1 and CDR2 sequences are ENHRY and SYGVKD. The CDR3 bases are TGTGCCATCAGTGAGCCCGGAGTGGTAAATGAGCAGTTCTTC. Its protein product is CAISEPGVVNEQFF.

This clonotype was observed a handful of times. The V and J genes are TRBV7-2 and TRBJ1-2, with TRBD1 matching over 8 bases. V was clipped by 6 bases and J by 5 bases; unmatched bases: 17. Per germline, CDR1 SGHTA and CDR2 FQGNSA. The CDR3 has 17 residues. The CDR3 region has the DNA TGTGCCAGCAGTTGGAGACAGGGGCGGGTATCGGCGTATGGCTACACCTTC. Amino acid sequence: CASSWRQGRVSAYGYTF.

Here the CDR3 reads CASSSTAYEQYF. The CDR3 nucleotides read TGTGCCAGCAGTTCCACAGCCTACGAGCAGTACTTC. The chain employs TRBV28 and TRBJ2-7; D call uncertain. V lost 4 bases and J 2 bases, leaving 6 bases between the germline ends. There are 12 residues in the CDR3. Germline-derived CDR1 and CDR2 are MDHEN and SYDVKM. The full variable domain, completed using reference TRBV28 and TRBJ2-7, is DVKVTQSSRYLVKRTGEKVFLECVQDMDHENMFWYRQDPGLGLRLIYFSYDVKMKEKGDIPEGYSVSREKKERFSLILESASTNQTSMYLCASSSTAYEQYFGPGTRLTVT.

This clonotype occurred a few times. The rearrangement links TRBV11-2 to TRBJ2-6; D may be TRBD1 (6 bases). The CDR3 is made up of 19 amino acids. Trimming pared 5 bases from V and 4 bases from J, leaving 24 bases between. Germline V lookup: CDR1 SGHAT, CDR2 FQNNGV. Here the CDR3 reads CASSVHLTQGRGGANVLTF. The CDR3, as DNA: TGTGCCAGCAGCGTTCACCTAACACAGGGCCGAGGAGGGGCCAACGTCCTGACTTTC.

The chain employs TRBV24-1 and TRBJ2-1; TRBD1 might be the D (7 bases). The CDR3 consists of 17 residues. Trimming took 3 bases from V and 4 from J, leaving 18 bases between them. Germline V gene data show CDR1 as KGHDR and CDR2 as SFDVKD. The CDR3 region is CATSDKGAGTVYNEQFF. As DNA, the CDR3 is TGTGCCACCAGTGATAAGGGGGCGGGGACAGTGTACAATGAGCAGTTCTTC.

This chain uses TRBV18 with TRBJ2-3, with a weak D call TRBD1 (8 bases). Per germline, CDR1 KGHSH and CDR2 LQKENI. The CDR3 consists of 17 residues. Trimming removed 4 bases at V and 2 bases at J, with 19 bases between. The CDR3 nucleotides are TGTGCCAGCTCACGAGGGACAGGCGGGAGCAACACAGATACGCAGTATTTT. Translating it yields CASSRGTGGSNTDTQYF.

A few counts support this clonotype. The chain combines TRBV10-3 with TRBJ1-1, with D possibly matching TRBD1 (6 bases). Germline values: CDR1 ENHRY, CDR2 SYGVKD. This CDR3 is built from 13 residues. V was cut by 8 bases and J by 4 bases, with 14 bases left in between. The CDR3 here is CAISPRGGTEAFF. CDR3 DNA sequence: TGTGCCATCTCCCCTCGAGGGGGCACTGAAGCTTTCTTT.

V gene TRBV24-1 combines with J gene TRBJ2-3; TRBD2 agrees at 15 bases. CDR1 KGHDR and CDR2 SFDVKD come from the germline V gene. The V segment lost 5 bases and the J segment 2 bases; nucleotides outside the gene matches: 10. This CDR3 has 19 amino acids. CDR3 region: CATSVRTSGRDSNTDTQYF. The CDR3 bases are TGTGCCACCAGTGTCCGGACTAGCGGGAGGGACTCTAACACAGATACGCAGTATTTT.

The chain links TRBV20-1 to TRBJ2-2; the D gene is possibly TRBD1 (6 bases). Between the trimmed V and J ends, which lost 1 base and 0 bases, there was a span of 18 bases. Germline V gives CDR1 DFQATT, CDR2 SNEGSKA (reference sequence). The CDR3 length is 18 residues. The CDR3 is CSARGGQPYISNTGELFF. The CDR3 DNA follows: TGCAGTGCTAGAGGGGGGCAGCCGTATATTTCGAACACCGGGGAGCTGTTTTTT.

V and J are TRBV7-6 and TRBJ1-6; D remains unclear. The CDR3 is made up of 13 amino acids. CDR1 and CDR2 (germline): SGHVS, FNYEAQ. The V gene lost 6 bases and the J gene lost 7 bases, with 10 bases spanning the gap. DNA for the CDR3: TGTGCCAGCAGTTCGAGCGGGAATTCACCCCTCCACTTT. As protein: CASSSSGNSPLHF.

This clonotype has more than one count but fewer than ten. The CDR3 coding sequence is TGCGCCAGCAGCACCGGCACGGGACTGAGATTCTACGAGCAGTACTTC. As protein: CASSTGTGLRFYEQYF. The chain recombines TRBV5-1 with TRBJ2-7, with TRBD2 as a possible D gene (6 bases). The CDR3 has 16 residues. Germline CDR1 SGHRS, CDR2 YFSETQ. V lost 4 bases and J 3 bases, leaving 20 bases between the germline ends.

V is TRBV27 and J is TRBJ1-1, with 7 bases matching TRBD1. This CDR3 contains 13 residues. V trimming: 3 bases; J trimming: 7 bases; junction bases outside the gene matches: 5. The germline V gene encodes CDR1 MNHEY and CDR2 SMNVEV (reference sequence). CDR3 sequence reads: CASSFQGVGEAFF. CDR3 DNA: TGTGCCAGCAGTTTCCAGGGGGTGGGTGAAGCTTTCTTT.

The chain combines TRBV10-3 with TRBJ2-1, with D possibly being TRBD1 or TRBD2 (5 bases each). The length of the CDR3 is 16 residues. The germline V and J ends were trimmed by 1 base and 9 bases, with 19 bases remaining between them. CDR1 is ENHRY, CDR2 SYGVKD, per germline. The chain's CDR3 is CAISEWSGFRGPEQFF. CDR3 nucleotide sequence: TGTGCCATCAGTGAGTGGTCGGGGTTTAGGGGACCTGAGCAGTTCTTC.

The chain uses TRBV10-3 and TRBJ2-7; no clear D gene. With 4 bases removed from V and 5 bases from J, the gap between germline ends came to 12 bases. CDR3 length equals 13 residues. Germline lookup yields CDR1 ENHRY and CDR2 SYGVKD. The CDR3 DNA reads as TGTGCCATCAGTGTCACCACACGGGACGAGCAGTACTTC. Translating it yields CAISVTTRDEQYF.

This clonotype was seen a handful of times. The chain is built from TRBV12-5 and TRBJ1-1; D is possibly TRBD1 (5 bases). CDR1 is LGHNT, CDR2 FRNRAP, per germline. The CDR3 has 13 amino acids. V lost 9 bases to trimming and J lost 5 bases, with 16 bases between them. Here the CDR3 DNA reads TGTGCTAGCCAGACCGGCTGGGGGACTGAAGCTTTCTTT. Its protein is CASQTGWGTEAFF.